What follows are 2 T cell receptor beta chains derived from one specimen sequenced in a study of T cell clusters in autoimmune cytopenias. TRB was amplified from roughly 0.25 ug of peripheral blood genomic DNA per sample. TRB rearrangements were amplified by touch-down multiplex PCR with mixed TRB-A/B primers. TCRdb reprocessed the multiplex PCR reads and keeps a single row for each CDR3 protein, giving no DNA. The listing records about 6,300 distinct CDR3 sequences. These data were also filed under a second study, of T cell repertoires in aging, cancer and after chemotherapy.

The source material was peripheral blood. The receptors shown here come from a human donor in good health.

This chain links TRBV5-6 with TRBJ1-4; TCRdb gives TRBD1 as the D gene, but with no DNA this cannot be confirmed. This CDR3 spans 16 amino acids. Germline CDR1 is SGHDT and CDR2 is YYEEEE. CDR3 residues: CASSPRGATTNEKLFF.

The chain has TRBV27 and TRBJ1-2; the TCRdb call, TRBD1, lacks DNA for checking. The length of the CDR3 is 16 residues. Looked up from germline, CDR1 is MNHEY and CDR2 is SMNVEV (reference sequence). CDR3 protein: CASSIRFMQGADGYTF.